This entry is about one TCR beta chain. The sample is drawn from a study of OX40 agonist ivuxolimab in advanced cancers. Study background: Therapy given before enrollment (anti-PD-1, anti-PD-L1 or anti-CTLA-4) was allowed, and under 45% had some.

Patients had blood sampled at baseline and again on cycle 4 day 1 and cycle 7 day 1. Per the germline V gene, CDR1 is MNHEY and CDR2 is SMNVEV (reference sequence). J gave up 1 base and V 5 bases, and 19 bases lay outside the gene matches. This CDR3 is built from 19 residues. Data came from immunoSEQ multiplex PCR; TCRdb stores just in-frame clones and leaves some out. The sample yields tens of thousands of clones, about 92% seen once. The TCR comes from an adult with an advanced solid tumor such as melanoma, head and neck, liver or kidney cancer. The genes are TRBV27 and TRBJ2-5, with TRBD1 identical over 7 bases. Source: CD4+ or CD8+ T cells sorted from blood, taken in a trial of the OX40 agonist ivuxolimab. CDR3 bases: TGTGCCAGCAGTAAGATCATCCCAATCCGAGGGACAGCCCAAGAGACCCAGTACTTC. It specifies CASSKIIPIRGTAQETQYF.